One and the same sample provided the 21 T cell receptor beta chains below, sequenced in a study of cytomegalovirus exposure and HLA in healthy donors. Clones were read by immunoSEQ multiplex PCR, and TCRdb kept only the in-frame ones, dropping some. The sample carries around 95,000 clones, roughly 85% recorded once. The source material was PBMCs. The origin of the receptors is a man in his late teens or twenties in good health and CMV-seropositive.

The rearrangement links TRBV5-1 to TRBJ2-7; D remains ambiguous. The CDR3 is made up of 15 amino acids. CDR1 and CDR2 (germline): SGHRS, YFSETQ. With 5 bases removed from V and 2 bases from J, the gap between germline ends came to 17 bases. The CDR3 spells CASRREAEHTYEQYF. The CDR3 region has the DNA TGCGCCAGCAGGCGCGAGGCCGAACACACCTACGAGCAGTACTTC.

The CDR3 coding sequence is TGTGCCAGCAGTTACGACGGCTACGGCCTCGGGGACGAGCAGTACTTC. It codes for CASSYDGYGLGDEQYF. The chain links TRBV6-5 to TRBJ2-7, with D tentatively TRBD2 (5 bases). CDR3 length equals 16 residues. Germline V lookup: CDR1 MNHEY, CDR2 SVGAGI. V was clipped by 2 bases and J by 5 bases, with 19 bases between them.

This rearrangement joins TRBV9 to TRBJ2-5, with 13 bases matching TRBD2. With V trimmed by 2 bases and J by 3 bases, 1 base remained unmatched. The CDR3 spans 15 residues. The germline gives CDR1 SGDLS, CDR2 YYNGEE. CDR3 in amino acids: CASSVGTSGEETQYF. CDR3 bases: TGTGCCAGCAGCGTCGGGACTAGCGGGGAAGAGACCCAGTACTTC.

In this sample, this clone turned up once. The CDR3 here is CASSYTGATNEKLFF. CDR3 DNA sequence: TGTGCCAGCAGTTACACAGGGGCCACTAATGAAAAACTGTTTTTT. This sequence joins TRBV6-5 and TRBJ1-4; TRBD1 matches at 7 bases. V gave up 2 bases and J gave up 2 bases; unmatched junction bases: 2. The V gene's germline CDR1 is MNHEY and CDR2 SVGAGI. The CDR3 runs to 15 residues.

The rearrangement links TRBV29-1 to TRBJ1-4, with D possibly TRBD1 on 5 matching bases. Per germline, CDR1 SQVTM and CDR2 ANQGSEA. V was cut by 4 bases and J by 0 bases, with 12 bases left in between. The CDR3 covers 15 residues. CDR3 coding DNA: TGCAGCGTTGCGACAGACTCGGCAACTAATGAAAAACTGTTTTTT. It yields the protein CSVATDSATNEKLFF.

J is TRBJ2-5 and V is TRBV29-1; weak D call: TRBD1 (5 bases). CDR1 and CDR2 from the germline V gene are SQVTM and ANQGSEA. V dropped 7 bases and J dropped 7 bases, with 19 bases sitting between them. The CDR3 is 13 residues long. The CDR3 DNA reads TGCAGCGCCTCCCCTGGGGCCTTGGGGACCCAGTACTTC. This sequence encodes CSASPGALGTQYF. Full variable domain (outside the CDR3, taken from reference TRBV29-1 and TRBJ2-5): SAVISQKPSRDICQRGTSLTIQCQVDSQVTMMFWYRQQPGQSLTLIATANQGSEATYESGFVIDKFPISRPNLTFSTLTVSNMSPEDSSIYLCSASPGALGTQYFGPGTRLLVL.

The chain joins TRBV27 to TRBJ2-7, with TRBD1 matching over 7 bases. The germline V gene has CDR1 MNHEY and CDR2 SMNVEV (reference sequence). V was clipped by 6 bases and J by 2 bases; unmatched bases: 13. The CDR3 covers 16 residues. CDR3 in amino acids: CASSLSGRGKTYEQYF. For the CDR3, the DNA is TGTGCCAGCAGCTTGAGTGGCAGGGGGAAGACCTACGAGCAGTACTTC.

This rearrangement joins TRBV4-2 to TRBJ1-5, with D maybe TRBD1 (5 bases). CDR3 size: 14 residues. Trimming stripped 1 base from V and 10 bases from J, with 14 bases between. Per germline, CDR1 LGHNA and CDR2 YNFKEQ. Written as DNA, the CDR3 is TGTGCCAGCAGCCAAGGGGCCGGGGGGGAACCCCAGCATTTT. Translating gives CASSQGAGGEPQHF.

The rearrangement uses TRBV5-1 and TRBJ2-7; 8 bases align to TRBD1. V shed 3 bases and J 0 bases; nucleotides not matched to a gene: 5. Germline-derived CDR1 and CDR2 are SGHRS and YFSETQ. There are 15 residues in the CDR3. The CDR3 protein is CASSWTGTSSYEQYF. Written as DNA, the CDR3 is TGCGCCAGCAGCTGGACAGGGACGAGCTCCTACGAGCAGTACTTC.

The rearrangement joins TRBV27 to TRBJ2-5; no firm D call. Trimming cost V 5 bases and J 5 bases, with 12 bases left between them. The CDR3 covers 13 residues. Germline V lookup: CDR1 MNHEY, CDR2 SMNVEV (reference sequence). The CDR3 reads CASSPVPRETQYF. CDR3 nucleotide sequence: TGTGCCAGCAGTCCTGTGCCGCGGGAGACCCAGTACTTC.

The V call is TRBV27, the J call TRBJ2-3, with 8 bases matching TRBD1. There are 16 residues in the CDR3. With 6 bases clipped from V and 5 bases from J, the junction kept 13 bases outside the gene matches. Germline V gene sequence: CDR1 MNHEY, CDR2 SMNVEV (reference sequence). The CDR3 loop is CASSLQPQGAGDTQYF. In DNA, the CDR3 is TGTGCCAGCAGCCTCCAGCCCCAGGGGGCTGGAGATACGCAGTATTTT.

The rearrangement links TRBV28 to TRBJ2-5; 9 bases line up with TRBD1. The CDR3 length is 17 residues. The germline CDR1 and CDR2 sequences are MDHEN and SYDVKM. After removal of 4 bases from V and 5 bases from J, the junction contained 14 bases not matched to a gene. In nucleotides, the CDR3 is TGTGCCAGCAGTTCAACCCGCGAAGGACAGGGGCGGGAGACCCAGTACTTC. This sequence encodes CASSSTREGQGRETQYF.

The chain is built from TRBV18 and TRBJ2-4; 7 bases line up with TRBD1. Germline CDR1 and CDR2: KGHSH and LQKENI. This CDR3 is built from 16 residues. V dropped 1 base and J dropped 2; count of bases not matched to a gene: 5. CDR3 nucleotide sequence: TGTGCCAGCTCACCACGGTTGGGACAGACCAAAAACATTCAGTACTTC. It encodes CASSPRLGQTKNIQYF.

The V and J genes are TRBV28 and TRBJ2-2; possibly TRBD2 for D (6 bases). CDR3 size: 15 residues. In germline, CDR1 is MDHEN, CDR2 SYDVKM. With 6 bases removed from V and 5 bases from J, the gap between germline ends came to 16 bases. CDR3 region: CASRDRGTRTGELFF. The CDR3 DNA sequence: TGTGCCAGCAGGGACCGGGGGACTCGGACCGGGGAGCTGTTTTTT.

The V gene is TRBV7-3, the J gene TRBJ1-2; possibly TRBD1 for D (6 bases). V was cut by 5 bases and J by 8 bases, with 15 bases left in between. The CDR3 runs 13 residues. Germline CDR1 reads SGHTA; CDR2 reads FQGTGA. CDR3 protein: CASSPQGGDGYTF. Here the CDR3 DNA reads TGTGCCAGCAGCCCCCAAGGGGGGGACGGCTACACCTTC. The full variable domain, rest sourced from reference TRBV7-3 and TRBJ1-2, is GAGVSQTPSNKVTEKGKYVELRCDPISGHTALYWYRQSLGQGPEFLIYFQGTGAADDSGLPNDRFFAVRPEGSVSTLKIQRTERGDSAVYLCASSPQGGDGYTFGSGTRLTVV.

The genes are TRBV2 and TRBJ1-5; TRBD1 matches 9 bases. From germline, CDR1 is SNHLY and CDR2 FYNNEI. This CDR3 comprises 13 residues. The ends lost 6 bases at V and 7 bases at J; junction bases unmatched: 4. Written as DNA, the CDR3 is TGTGCCAGCAGAAGACAGGGGGACCAGCCCCAGCATTTT. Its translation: CASRRQGDQPQHF.

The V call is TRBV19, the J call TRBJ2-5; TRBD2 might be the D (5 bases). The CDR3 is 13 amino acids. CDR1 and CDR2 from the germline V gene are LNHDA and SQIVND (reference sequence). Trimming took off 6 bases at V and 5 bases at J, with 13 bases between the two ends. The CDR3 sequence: CASRGWGEETQYF. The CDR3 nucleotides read TGTGCCAGTAGGGGATGGGGAGAGGAGACCCAGTACTTC.

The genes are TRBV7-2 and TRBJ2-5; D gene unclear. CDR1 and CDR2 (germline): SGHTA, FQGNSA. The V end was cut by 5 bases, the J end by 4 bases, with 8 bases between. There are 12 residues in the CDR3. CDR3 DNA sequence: TGTGCCAGCAGCCACTATTTAGAGACCCAGTACTTC. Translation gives CASSHYLETQYF.

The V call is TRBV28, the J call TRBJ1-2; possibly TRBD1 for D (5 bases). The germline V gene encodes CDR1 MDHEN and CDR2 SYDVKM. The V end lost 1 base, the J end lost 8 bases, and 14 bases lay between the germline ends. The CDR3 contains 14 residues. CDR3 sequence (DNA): TGTGCCAGCAGTTTATATAGAGGGGCGGGAGGCTACACCTTC. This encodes CASSLYRGAGGYTF.

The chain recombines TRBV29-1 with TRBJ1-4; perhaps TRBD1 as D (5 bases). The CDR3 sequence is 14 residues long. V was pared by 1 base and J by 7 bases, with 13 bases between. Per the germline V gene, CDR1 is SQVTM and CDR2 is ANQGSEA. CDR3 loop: CSVEGGGFGEKLFF. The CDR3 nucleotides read TGCAGCGTTGAAGGGGGGGGATTCGGTGAAAAACTGTTTTTT.

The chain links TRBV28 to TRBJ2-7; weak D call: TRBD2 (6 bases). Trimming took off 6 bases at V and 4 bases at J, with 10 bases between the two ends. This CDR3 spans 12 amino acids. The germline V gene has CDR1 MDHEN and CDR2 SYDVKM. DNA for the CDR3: TGTGCCAGCAGGACGGGAGTTTACGAGCAGTACTTC. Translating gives CASRTGVYEQYF.